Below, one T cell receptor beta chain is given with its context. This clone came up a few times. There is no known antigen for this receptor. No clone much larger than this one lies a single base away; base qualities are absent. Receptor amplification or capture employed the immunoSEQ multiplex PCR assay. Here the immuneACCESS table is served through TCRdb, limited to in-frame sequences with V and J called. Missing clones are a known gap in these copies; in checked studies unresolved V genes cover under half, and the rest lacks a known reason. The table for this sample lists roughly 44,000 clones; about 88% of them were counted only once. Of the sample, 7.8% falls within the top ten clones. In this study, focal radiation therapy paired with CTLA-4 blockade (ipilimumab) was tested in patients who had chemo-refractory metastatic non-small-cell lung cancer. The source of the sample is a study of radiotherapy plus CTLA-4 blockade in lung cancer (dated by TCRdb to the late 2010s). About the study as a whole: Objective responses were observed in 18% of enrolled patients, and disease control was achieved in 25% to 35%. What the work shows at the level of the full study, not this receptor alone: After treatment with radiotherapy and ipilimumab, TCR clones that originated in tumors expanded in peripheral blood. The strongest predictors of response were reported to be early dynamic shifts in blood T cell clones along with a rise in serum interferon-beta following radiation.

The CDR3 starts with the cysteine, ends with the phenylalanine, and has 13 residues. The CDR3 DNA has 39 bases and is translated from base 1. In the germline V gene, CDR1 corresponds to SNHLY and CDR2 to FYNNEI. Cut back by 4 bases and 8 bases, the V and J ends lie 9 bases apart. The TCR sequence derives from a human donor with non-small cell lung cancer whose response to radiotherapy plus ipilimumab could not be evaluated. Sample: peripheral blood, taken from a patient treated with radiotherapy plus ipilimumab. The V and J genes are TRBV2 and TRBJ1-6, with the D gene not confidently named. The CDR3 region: CASSGEVDSPLHF. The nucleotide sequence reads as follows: TGTGCCAGCAGTGGAGAGGTGGATTCACCCCTCCACTTT. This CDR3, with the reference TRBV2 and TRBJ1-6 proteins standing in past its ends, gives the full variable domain EPEVTQTPSHQVTQMGQEVILRCVPISNHLYFYWYRQILGQKVEFLVSFYNNEISEKSEIFDDQFSVERPDGSNFTLKIRSTKLEDSAMYFCASSGEVDSPLHFGNGTRLTVT.